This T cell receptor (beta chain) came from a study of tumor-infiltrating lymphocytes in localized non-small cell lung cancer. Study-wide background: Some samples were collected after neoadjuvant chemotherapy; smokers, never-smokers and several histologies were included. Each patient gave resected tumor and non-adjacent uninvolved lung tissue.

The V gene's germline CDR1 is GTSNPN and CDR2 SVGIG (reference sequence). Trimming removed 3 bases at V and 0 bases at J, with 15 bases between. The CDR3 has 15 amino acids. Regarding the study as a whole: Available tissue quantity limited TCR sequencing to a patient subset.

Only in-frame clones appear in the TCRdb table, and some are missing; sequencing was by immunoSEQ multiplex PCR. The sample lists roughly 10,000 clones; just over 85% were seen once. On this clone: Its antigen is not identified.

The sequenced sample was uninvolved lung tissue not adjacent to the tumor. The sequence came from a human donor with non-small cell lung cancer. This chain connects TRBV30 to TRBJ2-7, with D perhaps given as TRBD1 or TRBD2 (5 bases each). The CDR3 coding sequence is TGTGCCTGGAGCACTGGGACCGACAGCTCCTACGAGCAGTACTTC. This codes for CAWSTGTDSSYEQYF.